Following are 11 T cell receptor beta chains from one sample sequenced in a study of response to subunit inactivated influenza vaccine. TCRdb re-called the RT-PCR reads through MiXCR, storing one row per CDR3 protein. This sample yields about 780,000 distinct CDR3 sequences, of which under 20% are seen a single time; approximately 10% belongs to the top ten. Sample: PBMCs from blood, taken approximately 5 days after vaccination. Every receptor here comes from a man aged 50-60 years who received an inactivated influenza vaccine.

The J gene is TRBJ2-3, the V gene TRBV20-1, with a tentative D call TRBD1 (6 bases). The CDR3 is 14 amino acids. The V end lost 7 bases, the J end lost 4 bases, and 18 bases lay between the germline ends. Germline lookup yields CDR1 DFQATT and CDR2 SNEGSKA (reference sequence). The DNA of the CDR3 is TGCAGTGTTCACGACAGGATTTGGTCAGATACGCAGTATTTT. Translating gives CSVHDRIWSDTQYF.

This clonotype was seen a handful of times. The chain carries TRBV5-6 and TRBJ2-1, with D perhaps being TRBD1 or TRBD2 (5 bases each). The CDR3 has 14 amino acids. V was clipped by 6 bases and J by 4 bases, with 14 bases between them. Germline CDR1 SGHDT, CDR2 YYEEEE. The DNA for the CDR3 is TGTGCCAGCACCCTCCGGGGCGCTTACAATGAGCAGTTCTTC. Its translation is CASTLRGAYNEQFF.

This clonotype was counted only a few times. The chain carries TRBV20-1 and TRBJ2-5; D gene unclear. Per germline, CDR1 DFQATT and CDR2 SNEGSKA (reference sequence). The ends were cut back, 4 bases at V and 0 bases at J, with 15 bases in the middle. The CDR3 has 15 amino acids. This CDR3 is CSATNPQADQETQYF. In DNA form, the CDR3 reads TGCAGTGCTACCAATCCCCAGGCAGACCAAGAGACCCAGTACTTC.

J is TRBJ2-7 and V is TRBV6-1; 12 bases match TRBD2. The CDR3 has 19 amino acids. The V gene end was trimmed by 6 bases and the J gene end by 2 bases; junction bases not matched to a gene: 17. Germline loops: CDR1 MNHNS, CDR2 SASEGT. Written as DNA, the CDR3 is TGTGCCAGCAGCGTTGGGACTAGCGGGCGTCTACGCTTTACCTACGAGCAGTACTTC. Its translation: CASSVGTSGRLRFTYEQYF.

This clonotype was recorded at least ten times. The V gene is TRBV7-9, the J gene TRBJ1-3; possible D gene TRBD1, 6 bases. The length of the CDR3 is 16 residues. Per the germline V gene, CDR1 is SEHNR and CDR2 is FQNEAQ (reference sequence). V shed 6 bases and J shed 4 bases, with 19 bases lying between them. CDR3 bases: TGTGCCAGCAGGAGGGGTCCTCGGGGGCACGGAAACACCATATATTTT. As protein: CASRRGPRGHGNTIYF.

The chain joins TRBV19 to TRBJ1-4; TRBD1 matches at 8 bases. CDR1 and CDR2 (germline): LNHDA, SQIVND (reference sequence). J was trimmed by 8 bases and V by 5 bases; bases with no gene match: 1. This CDR3 region has 12 residues. CDR3: CASSWTGEKLFF. CDR3 nucleotides: TGTGCCAGTAGTTGGACAGGGGAAAAACTGTTTTTT.

The V gene is TRBV7-9, the J gene TRBJ2-2; 12 nucleotides align to TRBD2. Germline assignment: CDR1 SEHNR and CDR2 FQNEAQ (reference sequence). With V trimmed by 5 bases and J by 1 base, 5 bases remained unmatched. The CDR3 totals 17 residues. CDR3 region: CASSPRLAGENTGELFF. The CDR3 DNA is TGTGCCAGCAGCCCCCGACTAGCGGGAGAGAACACCGGGGAGCTGTTTTTT.

This clonotype showed up just a few times. The chain uses TRBV7-9 and TRBJ2-6; D remains unclear. CDR1 and CDR2 (germline): SEHNR, FQNEAQ (reference sequence). Deletions cut 5 bases from V and 2 bases from J, with 10 bases between. The CDR3 runs to 15 residues. CDR3 nucleotide sequence: TGTGCCAGCAGCGCACCGGGCGCTGGGGCCAACGTCCTGACTTTC. As protein: CASSAPGAGANVLTF. Supplemented by reference TRBV7-9 and TRBJ2-6, the full variable domain reads DTGVSQNPRHKITKRGQNVTFRCDPISEHNRLYWYRQTLGQGPEFLTYFQNEAQLEKSRLLSDRFSAERPKGSFSTLEIQRTEQGDSAMYLCASSAPGAGANVLTFGAGSRLTVL.

This clonotype was counted at least ten times. The J gene is TRBJ2-5, the V gene TRBV5-6; unclear D gene. The CDR3 is 13 residues long. CDR1 and CDR2 from the germline V gene are SGHDT and YYEEEE. The V end lost 2 bases, the J end lost 7 bases, and 12 bases lay between the germline ends. CDR3 sequence (DNA): TGTGCCAGCAGCTTACAGTTATCAGGGACCCAGTACTTC. Translating gives CASSLQLSGTQYF.

The gene calls are TRBV9 and TRBJ2-5; D gene uncertain. CDR1 is SGDLS, CDR2 YYNGEE, per germline. CDR3 length: 15 amino acids. V dropped 0 bases and J dropped 1 base, with 10 bases sitting between them. CDR3 nucleotides: TGTGCCAGCAGCGTAGAATTAGATTTCCAAGAGACCCAGTACTTC. Residues: CASSVELDFQETQYF.

The table lists this clonotype with a count of one. This rearrangement joins TRBV7-9 to TRBJ1-2; 9 bases map to TRBD1. The germline V gene encodes CDR1 SEHNR and CDR2 FQNEAQ (reference sequence). This CDR3 has 15 residues. Trimming cost V 5 bases and J 8 bases; bases outside gene matches: 12. This CDR3 reads CASSPDRTGAEGYTF. CDR3 in DNA: TGTGCCAGCAGCCCCGACAGGACAGGGGCGGAAGGCTACACCTTC.